This TCR beta chain is from a study of cytomegalovirus exposure and HLA in healthy donors. PCR used 60 Vbeta primers and 13 Jbeta primers. Measured with immunoSEQ multiplex PCR; TCRdb has only the in-frame clones, and not every one. This table has about 200,000 clones, under 85% appearing once. V shed 5 bases and J 3 bases; nucleotides not matched to a gene: 4. CDR1 SGHAT and CDR2 FQNNGV come from the germline V gene. This CDR3 comprises 13 residues. This clone was recorded a few times. This chain links TRBV11-2 with TRBJ2-7; TRBD1 agrees at 7 bases. This TCR was recovered from a middle-aged man in good health and CMV-seronegative. The sequenced sample was PBMCs. The CDR3 reads CASSQGQFYEQYF. The CDR3 DNA follows: TGTGCCAGCAGCCAGGGACAGTTCTACGAGCAGTACTTC.